The 16 T cell receptor beta chains listed next were all sequenced from one sample in a study of regulatory T cells in long-lasting Graves disease. As to time point: newly diagnosed GD, antithyroid drugs for less than 3 months. Preparation of the TCR library used RNA extracted from PBMCs. Relying on iRepertoire HTBI primers and Arm-PCR of CDR3 regions, the team built TCR beta libraries. TCRdb ran MiXCR on the multiplex PCR reads and lists one entry per CDR3 protein. The table records 500,000 or so distinct CDR3 sequences, approximately 15% of them present only once. These same records also appear under a second study, on T cells in Graves' hyperthyroidism and ophthalmopathy.

The sample consisted of peripheral blood mononuclear cells (PBMCs), taken at new diagnosis, from a patient treated with antithyroid drugs. The receptors here all came from a woman between 50 and 59 years old with Graves disease.

At least ten counts were recorded for this clonotype. This chain joins TRBV6-2 or TRBV6-3 and TRBJ2-5; TRBD1 agrees at 8 bases. Germline V gene sequence: CDR1 MNHEY, CDR2 SVGEGT. The CDR3 has 14 residues. Unmatched junction bases numbered 3, after V lost 4 bases and J lost 2 bases. CDR3 protein: CASSSQGAQETQYF. The CDR3 bases are TGTGCCAGCAGTTCTCAGGGGGCTCAAGAGACCCAGTACTTC.

This clonotype occurred many times. This chain joins TRBV7-3 and TRBJ2-1; TRBD2 aligns across 9 bases. Germline loops: CDR1 SGHTA, CDR2 FQGTGA. CDR3 length: 15 amino acids. V gave up 4 bases and J gave up 6 bases; unmatched junction bases: 7. In DNA form, the CDR3 reads TGTGCCAGCAGCTCCGGGACTAGCAACCGCAATGAGCAGTTCTTC. Amino acids: CASSSGTSNRNEQFF.

On this clonotype: Relative to the germline gene, one junction end is altered; a read error may explain this. This rearrangement joins TRBV7-9 to TRBJ2-1; the match to TRBD1 covers 12 bases. The CDR3 covers 17 residues. Germline CDR1 is SEHNR and CDR2 is FQNEAQ (reference sequence). The CDR3: CASSLISGQGAINVQFF. The CDR3 DNA reads TGTGCCAGCAGCTTAATATCGGGACAGGGGGCGATCAATGTGCAGTTCTTC. Full variable domain (remainder filled in from reference TRBV7-9 and TRBJ2-1): DTGVSQNPRHKITKRGQNVTFRCDPISEHNRLYWYRQTLGQGPEFLTYFQNEAQLEKSRLLSDRFSAERPKGSFSTLEIQRTEQGDSAMYLCASSLISGQGAINVQFFGPGTRLTVL.

The sample holds many counts of this clonotype. The rearrangement uses TRBV20-1 and TRBJ1-1; D possibly corresponds to TRBD1 (5 bases). Germline CDR1 is DFQATT and CDR2 is SNEGSKA (reference sequence). The CDR3 is 16 amino acids. The ends were cut back, 0 bases at V and 5 bases at J, with 19 bases in the middle. The CDR3 nucleotides are TGCAGTGCTAGAGATAAGGAGAGAGGGGCGGGAACTGAAGCTTTCTTT. Translated, it gives CSARDKERGAGTEAFF.

There are many counts of this clonotype. The chain couples TRBV30 to TRBJ2-1, with 10 bases that match TRBD2. Looked up from germline, CDR1 is GTSNPN and CDR2 is SVGIG (reference sequence). This CDR3 has 13 amino acids. V gave up 8 bases and J gave up 4 bases; unmatched junction bases: 5. CDR3 DNA: TGTGCCCTCGGACTAGCGGATTACAATGAGCAGTTCTTC. Protein sequence: CALGLADYNEQFF.

This clonotype has ten or more counts. The chain joins TRBV20-1 to TRBJ2-7; TRBD1 is a possible D gene (5 bases). Trimming stripped 3 bases from V and 3 bases from J, with 12 bases between. Germline V lookup: CDR1 DFQATT, CDR2 SNEGSKA (reference sequence). The CDR3 loop spans 13 amino acids. The CDR3 is CSASGQGHYEQYF. CDR3 coding DNA: TGCAGTGCTAGTGGTCAGGGTCACTACGAGCAGTACTTC.

This clonotype was seen at least ten times. The chain recombines TRBV5-1 with TRBJ2-7, with D maybe TRBD1 (5 bases). Trimming stripped 0 bases from V and 5 bases from J, with 12 bases between. The germline gives CDR1 SGHRS, CDR2 YFSETQ. This CDR3 contains 14 residues. The CDR3 DNA reads as TGCGCCAGCAGCTTGGCCTGGGCCAGGGACGAGCAGTACTTC. It codes for CASSLAWARDEQYF.

The chain employs TRBV4-3 and TRBJ1-6, with a possible D match to TRBD1 (5 bases). This CDR3 region has 16 residues. Germline V CDR1 and CDR2: LGHNA, YSLEER. V lost 2 bases and J lost 4, with 12 bases in between. CDR3 in DNA: TGCGCCAGCAGCCAACCTTCAGGGCCTTATAATTCACCCCTCCACTTT. This encodes CASSQPSGPYNSPLHF.

This clonotype was counted ten times or more. This rearrangement joins TRBV7-2 to TRBJ2-7; 12 positions agree with TRBD2. The CDR3 covers 14 residues. Germline CDR1 reads SGHTA; CDR2 reads FQGNSA. Trimming removed 5 bases from V and 6 bases from J; junction bases left unmatched: 5. CDR3: CASSRLAGGGEQYF. In DNA form, the CDR3 reads TGTGCCAGCAGCCGTCTAGCGGGAGGGGGCGAGCAGTACTTC.

The table lists this clonotype with many counts. The V and J genes are TRBV24-1 and TRBJ1-5, with 12 nucleotides matching TRBD1. From germline, CDR1 is KGHDR and CDR2 SFDVKD. This CDR3 region has 16 residues. V was pared by 4 bases and J by 6 bases, with 6 bases of the junction left unmatched. CDR3 sequence reads: CATSEGQGAWSQPQHF. The CDR3 DNA reads as TGTGCCACCAGTGAGGGACAGGGGGCTTGGAGTCAGCCCCAGCATTTT.

To note about this clonotype: The CDR3 does not end in the conserved phenylalanine or tryptophan, so this is likely a read error. The chain combines TRBV28 with TRBJ2-1; TRBD1 agrees at 10 bases. The V gene's germline CDR1 is MDHEN and CDR2 SYDVKM. Unmatched junction bases numbered 1, after V lost 4 bases and J lost 7 bases. CDR3 length: 13 residues. CDR3 amino acids: CASSSGQGNEQFV. The CDR3 coding sequence is TGTGCCAGCAGTTCGGGACAGGGGAATGAGCAGTTCGTC.

The chain carries TRBV18 and TRBJ1-6; weak D call: TRBD1 (6 bases). Deletions cut 5 bases from V and 8 bases from J, with 13 bases between. CDR3 length equals 14 residues. Germline V gene data show CDR1 as KGHSH and CDR2 as LQKENI. The CDR3 DNA is TGTGCCAGCTCATCGACAGGAAGGGATTCACCCCTCCACTTT. Translated, it gives CASSSTGRDSPLHF.

This clonotype has only a few counts. The gene calls are TRBV28 and TRBJ2-5, with 7 positions matching TRBD2. V lost 1 base, J lost 4 bases, and 9 bases stayed unmatched. This CDR3 comprises 16 residues. Germline CDR1 reads MDHEN; CDR2 reads SYDVKM. In nucleotides, the CDR3 is TGTGCCAGCAGTTTATTATTGCGGGAGTGGGGAGAGACCCAGTACTTC. The encoded protein is CASSLLLREWGETQYF. Together with reference TRBV28 and TRBJ2-5, the CDR3 gives the full variable domain: DVKVTQSSRYLVKRTGEKVFLECVQDMDHENMFWYRQDPGLGLRLIYFSYDVKMKEKGDIPEGYSVSREKKERFSLILESASTNQTSMYLCASSLLLREWGETQYFGPGTRLLVL.

This chain uses TRBV27 with TRBJ2-1; 13 nucleotides line up with TRBD2. The V segment lost 4 bases and the J segment 4 bases; nucleotides outside the gene matches: 10. The germline CDR1 and CDR2 sequences are MNHEY and SMNVEV (reference sequence). The CDR3 covers 18 residues. The CDR3 nucleotides read TGTGCCAGCAGTTCCGGGACTAGCGGGACTCGGGGATACAATGAGCAGTTCTTC. It translates to CASSSGTSGTRGYNEQFF.

The chain joins TRBV7-6 to TRBJ1-6, with D uncertain. CDR1 and CDR2 from the germline V gene are SGHVS and FNYEAQ. The CDR3 has 13 amino acids. Trimming stripped 5 bases from V and 9 bases from J, with 11 bases between. In DNA form, the CDR3 reads TGTGCCAGCAGCCCTACGGAGGTTTCACCCCTCCACTTT. This codes for CASSPTEVSPLHF.

V is TRBV2 and J is TRBJ1-2; D possibly corresponds to TRBD1 (6 bases). CDR3 length: 13 residues. Trimming removed 6 bases from V and 3 bases from J, with 11 bases in between. Germline V CDR1 and CDR2: SNHLY, FYNNEI. The chain's CDR3 is CASSEQGDYGYTF. In DNA, the CDR3 is TGTGCCAGCAGCGAACAGGGTGACTATGGCTACACCTTC.